The following is a T cell receptor (beta chain) sequence with its context. Investigators profiled TCR beta VDJ and CDR3 from genomic DNA template. TCRdb used MiXCR to reprocess the reads, holding one entry per CDR3 protein. In the table there are 100,000 to 150,000 distinct CDR3 sequences, less than 50% of which are singletons. The data stem from a study of CD8+CD57+ T cells in acquired aplastic anemia. The overall study: CD4+ and CD8+ cells, once sorted, gave DNA averaging about 3 ug.

The patients chosen for sequencing had shown expansion of CD8+CD57+ cells (detected by flow cytometry). Everyone among the patients had severe acquired aplastic anemia. None of the patients had been given any therapy when their blood was sampled. This CDR3 contains 13 residues. Trimming left V 4 bases short and J 3 bases short, with 12 bases between. Germline V lookup: CDR1 SQVTM, CDR2 ANQGSEA. The rearrangement joins TRBV29-1 to TRBJ1-1; D uncertain. The sequence came from a human donor with aplastic anemia. The sequencing input was sorted CD4+, CD8+, or CD8+CD57+ T cells (not recorded which) from PBMCs. CDR3 loop: CSVVAAEDTEAFF. The DNA for the CDR3 is TGCAGCGTTGTTGCTGCGGAGGACACTGAAGCTTTCTTT.